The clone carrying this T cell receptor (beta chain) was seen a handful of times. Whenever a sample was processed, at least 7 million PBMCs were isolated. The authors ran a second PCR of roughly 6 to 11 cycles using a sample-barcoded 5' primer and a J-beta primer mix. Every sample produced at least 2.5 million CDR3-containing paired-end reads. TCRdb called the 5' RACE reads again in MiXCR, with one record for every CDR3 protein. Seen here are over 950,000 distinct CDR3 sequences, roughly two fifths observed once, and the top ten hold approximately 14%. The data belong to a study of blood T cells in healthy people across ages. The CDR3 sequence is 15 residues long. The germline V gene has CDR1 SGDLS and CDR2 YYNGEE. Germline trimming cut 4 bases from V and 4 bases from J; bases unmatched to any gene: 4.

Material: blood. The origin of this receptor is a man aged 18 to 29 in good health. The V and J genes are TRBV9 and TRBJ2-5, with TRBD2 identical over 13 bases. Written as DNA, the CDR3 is TGTGCCAGCAGCTATGGACTAGCGGGGGCAGAGACCCAGTACTTC. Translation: CASSYGLAGAETQYF.